Below, 30 T cell receptor beta chains from the same sample are listed, as sequenced in a study of Tregs in tolerant kidney transplant recipients. Recipients received nonmyeloablative bone marrow transplants from related graft donors, with transient mixed chimerism. Some clones are missing from TCRdb's copy, which holds only in-frame ones; the method was immunoSEQ multiplex PCR. The sample contains tens of thousands of clones, over 85% of which appear only once. The sample in question was CD4+ T cells from blood (PBMCs), obtained 12 months after the transplant. Receptors were obtained from a human patient who received a combined kidney and bone marrow transplant. Some T cells may have come from the graft donor.

J is TRBJ2-1 and V is TRBV11-3; weak D call: TRBD2 (6 bases). V was cut by 6 bases and J by 6 bases, with 6 bases left in between. Germline V gene sequence: CDR1 SGHNT, CDR2 YENEEA. The CDR3 is 11 amino acids. The CDR3: CASRGGNEQFF. The CDR3 coding sequence is TGTGCCAGCAGGGGAGGCAATGAGCAGTTCTTC. The complete variable domain, with remaining parts taken from reference TRBV11-3 and TRBJ2-1, reads EAGVVQSPRYKIIEKKQPVAFWCNPISGHNTLYWYLQNLGQGPELLIRYENEEAVDDSQLPKDRFSAERLKGVDSTLKIQPAELGDSAVYLCASRGGNEQFFGPGTRLTVL.

V and J are TRBV4-3 and TRBJ2-5; 11 nucleotides match TRBD2. V lost 0 bases and J lost 0; bases outside the gene matches: 6. The CDR3 consists of 18 residues. Germline-derived CDR1 and CDR2 are LGHNA and YSLEER. The CDR3 bases are TGCGCCAGCAGCCAAGAAATAGCGGGGGGGCCGTACCAAGAGACCCAGTACTTC. This gives the protein CASSQEIAGGPYQETQYF.

J is TRBJ1-6 and V is TRBV28; D ambiguous. The length of the CDR3 is 12 residues. Deletions cut 9 bases from V and 5 bases from J, with 8 bases between. Germline CDR1 reads MDHEN; CDR2 reads SYDVKM. CDR3 DNA sequence: TGTGCCAGTGTACAGAATAATTCACCCCTCCACTTT. It specifies CASVQNNSPLHF. Full variable domain (remainder filled in from reference TRBV28 and TRBJ1-6): DVKVTQSSRYLVKRTGEKVFLECVQDMDHENMFWYRQDPGLGLRLIYFSYDVKMKEKGDIPEGYSVSREKKERFSLILESASTNQTSMYLCASVQNNSPLHFGNGTRLTVT.

For the CDR3, the DNA is TGCGCCAGCAGCCAGACTAGCGGGAGGGCCCCAAACACAGATACGCAGTATTTT. Protein product: CASSQTSGRAPNTDTQYF. This chain joins TRBV4-1 and TRBJ2-3; TRBD2 agrees at 14 bases. The CDR3 spans 18 residues. The V segment lost 3 bases and the J segment 2 bases; nucleotides outside the gene matches: 7. Germline loops: CDR1 MGHRA, CDR2 YSYEKL.

This chain links TRBV5-1 with TRBJ2-5, with TRBD1 identical over 11 bases. Germline-derived CDR1 and CDR2 are SGHRS and YFSETQ. There are 18 residues in the CDR3. With V trimmed by 0 bases and J by 3 bases, 10 bases remained unmatched. Here the CDR3 reads CASSLVPPGQGEKETQYF. The CDR3 DNA is TGCGCCAGCAGCTTGGTTCCCCCGGGACAGGGGGAAAAAGAGACCCAGTACTTC.

The V gene is TRBV5-5, the J gene TRBJ2-7; maybe TRBD2 (5 bases). The V and J ends lost 1 base and 6 bases respectively, with 14 bases between them. This CDR3 is 14 amino acids long. CDR1 SGHKS and CDR2 YYEKEE come from the germline V gene (reference sequence). The CDR3 sequence is CASSLLSGESEQYF. The CDR3 coding sequence is TGTGCCAGCAGCTTGTTGTCCGGGGAGTCCGAGCAGTACTTC.

This chain uses TRBV11-1 with TRBJ2-1; D not resolved. The ends were cut back, 1 base at V and 6 bases at J, with 7 bases in the middle. The CDR3 has 13 amino acids. From germline, CDR1 is SGHAT and CDR2 FQDESV (reference sequence). The CDR3 DNA is TGTGCCAGCAGCTTAGACAGATCCAATGAGCAGTTCTTC. Protein product: CASSLDRSNEQFF.

The genes are TRBV18 and TRBJ2-2; 12 positions agree with TRBD2. The CDR3 totals 19 residues. Germline V gene lookup returns CDR1 KGHSH and CDR2 LQKENI. With 2 bases clipped from V and 1 base from J, the junction kept 8 bases outside the gene matches. CDR3 bases: TGTGCCAGCTCACCAAGACTAGCGGGAGTACCAATGAACACCGGGGAGCTGTTTTTT. This encodes CASSPRLAGVPMNTGELFF.

The rearrangement uses TRBV7-9 and TRBJ1-2, with TRBD1 matching over 10 bases. Germline V gives CDR1 SEHNR, CDR2 FQNEAQ (reference sequence). J lost 8 bases, V lost 4 bases, and 13 bases had no gene match. CDR3 length: 16 amino acids. CDR3 sequence: CASSSIRSWDRGGYTF. The CDR3 DNA follows: TGTGCCAGCAGCTCCATAAGGTCCTGGGACAGGGGAGGCTACACCTTC.

The chain recombines TRBV2 with TRBJ2-3, with 12 bases matching TRBD2. The CDR3 covers 17 residues. Trimming at V came to 4 bases and at J to 1 base, leaving 6 bases not matched to a gene. Germline lookup yields CDR1 SNHLY and CDR2 FYNNEI. The DNA of the CDR3 is TGTGCCAGCAGTGGGACTAGCGGGGTTATAGGCACAGATACGCAGTATTTT. It codes for CASSGTSGVIGTDTQYF.

The V and J genes are TRBV7-9 and TRBJ1-2, with no clear D. This CDR3 is built from 13 residues. Germline V lookup: CDR1 SEHNR, CDR2 FQNEAQ (reference sequence). Deletions cut 0 bases from V and 4 bases from J, with 6 bases between. The CDR3 DNA reads as TGTGCCAGCAGCTTAGCCGTTTTCTATGGCTACACCTTC. It yields the protein CASSLAVFYGYTF.

The chain joins TRBV2 to TRBJ1-1; 7 positions agree with TRBD1. The J segment lost 1 base and the V segment lost 6 bases, leaving 8 bases of the junction unmatched. Germline V gene lookup returns CDR1 SNHLY and CDR2 FYNNEI. The CDR3 contains 15 residues. This CDR3 is CASSVFGTENTEAFF. The CDR3 DNA sequence: TGTGCCAGCAGCGTATTCGGGACAGAGAACACTGAAGCTTTCTTT.

The rearrangement links TRBV9 to TRBJ2-1, with D perhaps TRBD2 (5 bases). Germline V lookup: CDR1 SGDLS, CDR2 YYNGEE. The CDR3 sequence is 16 residues long. Trimming cost V 0 bases and J 4 bases, with 14 bases left between them. In DNA, the CDR3 is TGTGCCAGCAGCGTAGGCCCTAGCACCGAGTACAATGAGCAGTTCTTC. Translation gives CASSVGPSTEYNEQFF.

The CDR3 spells CASSLGGGYGYTF. The CDR3 DNA reads as TGTGCCAGCAGCTTGGGAGGGGGCTATGGCTACACCTTC. V and J are TRBV5-4 and TRBJ1-2; the D gene is possibly TRBD1 (6 bases). Germline V gene lookup returns CDR1 SGHNT and CDR2 YYREEE (reference sequence). V was cut by 0 bases and J by 4 bases, with 7 bases left in between. This CDR3 comprises 13 residues.

The rearrangement joins TRBV4-3 to TRBJ1-1; weak D call: TRBD1 (5 bases). In germline, CDR1 is LGHNA, CDR2 YSLEER. Trimming shortened V by 1 base and J by 1 base, and 10 bases separated the two germline ends. This CDR3 region has 15 residues. The CDR3 reads CASSQGTRPNTEAFF. CDR3 nucleotide sequence: TGCGCCAGCAGCCAAGGGACAAGGCCGAACACTGAAGCTTTCTTT.

This clone is a singleton in its sample. J is TRBJ2-1 and V is TRBV7-3; D is uncertain. V was shortened by 3 bases and J by 1 base, with 7 bases between the two germline ends. This CDR3 is 14 amino acids long. From germline, CDR1 is SGHTA and CDR2 FQGTGA. CDR3 loop: CASSFAGSYNEQFF. In DNA form, the CDR3 reads TGTGCCAGCAGCTTTGCAGGTTCCTACAATGAGCAGTTCTTC.

The chain combines TRBV29-1 with TRBJ2-1, with D perhaps TRBD2 (5 bases). Trimming stripped 8 bases from V and 8 bases from J, with 16 bases between. Germline loops: CDR1 SQVTM, CDR2 ANQGSEA. There are 12 residues in the CDR3. CDR3 sequence reads: CSIGLHWDEQFF. In nucleotides, the CDR3 is TGCAGCATAGGACTCCATTGGGATGAGCAGTTCTTC.

Details on this clone: Its ends do not fully match the called genes, so a read error is possible. J is TRBJ1-2 and V is TRBV5-4; D is unclear. The CDR3 is 15 residues long. In germline, CDR1 is SGHNT, CDR2 YYREEE (reference sequence). The CDR3 here is CASSQVVRGSLGYTF. CDR3 nucleotides: TGCGCCAGCAGCCAAGTTGTCCGGGGAAGCCTTGGCTACACCTTC.

The rearrangement uses TRBV7-9 and TRBJ2-1; a weak D match, TRBD2 (7 bases). The CDR3 runs 15 residues. Germline V gene data show CDR1 as SEHNR and CDR2 as FQNEAQ (reference sequence). V lost 0 bases and J lost 8, with 14 bases in between. The CDR3 DNA sequence: TGTGCCAGCAGCTTAGCGAAGGGGGGGAGGGATGAGCAGTTCTTC. Translated, it gives CASSLAKGGRDEQFF.

The J gene is TRBJ2-1, the V gene TRBV11-2; 12 bases fit TRBD2. V trimming: 2 bases; J trimming: 8 bases; junction bases outside the gene matches: 7. The CDR3 covers 16 residues. Germline CDR1 reads SGHAT; CDR2 reads FQNNGV. The CDR3 DNA follows: TGTGCCAGCAGCTTAAAGGTGACTAGCGGGAGCCATGAGCAGTTCTTC. Amino acid sequence: CASSLKVTSGSHEQFF.

The V gene is TRBV10-3, the J gene TRBJ2-5; TRBD2 agrees at 12 bases. Trimming cost V 0 bases and J 5 bases; bases outside gene matches: 7. The CDR3 sequence is 17 residues long. CDR1 and CDR2 (germline): ENHRY, SYGVKD. Here the CDR3 DNA reads TGTGCCATCAGTGAGTCGTCTAGCGGGAGGGCCTCGGAGACCCAGTACTTC. Its translation is CAISESSSGRASETQYF.

The V and J genes are TRBV12-5 and TRBJ2-5; 13 nucleotides agree with TRBD2. The ends lost 10 bases at V and 4 bases at J; junction bases unmatched: 6. CDR1 LGHNT and CDR2 FRNRAP come from the germline V gene. The CDR3 has 14 residues. The CDR3: CATRTSGSSETQYF. CDR3 nucleotide sequence: TGTGCTACCCGGACTAGCGGGAGTTCAGAGACCCAGTACTTC.

This sequence joins TRBV5-1 and TRBJ2-6; maybe TRBD2 (5 bases). Germline loops: CDR1 SGHRS, CDR2 YFSETQ. V was shortened by 4 bases and J by 0 bases, with 14 bases between the two germline ends. This CDR3 is 17 amino acids long. CDR3 region: CASSPGVYTSGANVLTF. The CDR3 DNA is TGCGCCAGCAGCCCCGGGGTCTACACCTCTGGGGCCAACGTCCTGACTTTC.

J is TRBJ1-4 and V is TRBV6-1; D may be TRBD1 (6 bases). The CDR3 is made up of 15 amino acids. Germline assignment: CDR1 MNHNS and CDR2 SASEGT. Between the trimmed V and J ends, which lost 6 bases and 5 bases, there was a span of 16 bases. CDR3 coding DNA: TGTGCCAGCAGAGGCCAGGGGCTGTTGAATGAAAAACTGTTTTTT. Its translation is CASRGQGLLNEKLFF.

The chain employs TRBV5-1 and TRBJ2-3, with unresolved D. V lost 0 bases, J lost 2 bases, and 16 bases lay in between. CDR3 length equals 17 residues. Germline lookup yields CDR1 SGHRS and CDR2 YFSETQ. This CDR3 is CASSLVQDIITTDTQYF. The CDR3 DNA reads as TGCGCCAGCAGCTTGGTGCAGGATATTATCACCACAGATACGCAGTATTTT.

The genes are TRBV12-5 and TRBJ2-3, with 12 bases aligning to TRBD2. Germline assignment: CDR1 LGHNT and CDR2 FRNRAP. The CDR3 sequence is 21 residues long. V shed 0 bases, J shed 0 bases, and the junction held 13 bases outside the gene matches. CDR3 sequence reads: CASGLVPPSRLAGASTDTQYF. In DNA form, the CDR3 reads TGTGCTAGTGGTTTGGTACCCCCCTCCCGACTAGCGGGAGCTAGCACAGATACGCAGTATTTT.

The gene calls are TRBV7-3 and TRBJ2-7, with 8 bases lining up with TRBD2. CDR1 SGHTA and CDR2 FQGTGA come from the germline V gene. The J segment lost 0 bases and the V segment lost 1 base, leaving 2 bases of the junction unmatched. The CDR3 loop spans 15 amino acids. The CDR3 bases are TGTGCCAGCAGCTTAAAAAGCGGGGGCTCCTACGAGCAGTACTTC. It specifies CASSLKSGGSYEQYF.

V gene TRBV29-1 combines with J gene TRBJ2-7, with 9 bases lining up with TRBD2. The CDR3 consists of 14 residues. Germline V gives CDR1 SQVTM, CDR2 ANQGSEA. Trimming cost V 3 bases and J 1 base; bases outside gene matches: 4. CDR3 protein: CSVDRAGGSYEQYF. The CDR3 DNA is TGCAGCGTTGACCGAGCGGGAGGTTCCTACGAGCAGTACTTC.

The chain joins TRBV7-2 to TRBJ1-2; 10 bases match TRBD1. There are 18 residues in the CDR3. Per germline, CDR1 SGHTA and CDR2 FQGNSA. The V gene end was trimmed by 4 bases and the J gene end by 0 bases; junction bases not matched to a gene: 11. The CDR3 here is CASSSQRQGATTNYGYTF. DNA of the CDR3: TGTGCCAGCAGCTCCCAAAGACAGGGGGCTACCACTAACTATGGCTACACCTTC.

A note on this clone: At one boundary the junction diverges from the germline segment, which might be a read error. The V call is TRBV30, the J call TRBJ1-5; the match to TRBD1 covers 8 bases. The germline V gene has CDR1 GTSNPN and CDR2 SVGIG (reference sequence). The CDR3 is made up of 14 amino acids. CDR3 coding DNA: TGTGCCTGGAGCATTACAGGGGGTCGTCAGCCCCGGCATTTT. Translated, it gives CAWSITGGRQPRHF.